These 7 T cell receptor beta chains came from one sample sequenced in a study of CXCR3-negative and CXCR3-positive naive CD8 T cells (dated by TCRdb to about 2019). Instrument used: NextSeq 550. The Human TCR Profiling Kit (MiLaboratory) was used to make UMI-labeled 5' RACE TRB cDNA libraries. One entry per CDR3 protein sequence results from the TCRdb reprocessing of the reads, with DNA left out. The table kept for this sample lists 80,000 to 95,000 distinct CDR3 sequences. Clones ranked in the top ten supply 1.5% to 2% of the sample. Specimen: naive CXCR3- CD8+ T cells from blood. The sample's cell subset or site label, in plain terms: CD45RO-CCR7+CD27+CD95- naive CD8+ T cells lacking CXCR3 (TNR3-). Source of these receptors: a human donor in good health. Some clones in this sample may be carry-over from other donors' samples.

This rearrangement joins TRBV7-9 to TRBJ2-3; with no DNA, the TCRdb D assignment of TRBD2 cannot be verified. Germline CDR1 SEHNR, CDR2 FQNEAQ (reference sequence). CDR3 length equals 17 residues. CDR3 sequence reads: CASSRVARLAGGDTQYF. Full variable domain (outside the CDR3, taken from reference TRBV7-9 and TRBJ2-3): DTGVSQNPRHKITKRGQNVTFRCDPISEHNRLYWYRQTLGQGPEFLTYFQNEAQLEKSRLLSDRFSAERPKGSFSTLEIQRTEQGDSAMYLCASSRVARLAGGDTQYFGPGTRLTVL.

The gene calls are TRBV7-6 and TRBJ2-7; TCRdb proposes TRBD1, but this gene call is untestable without DNA. This CDR3 is built from 13 residues. Per the germline V gene, CDR1 is SGHVS and CDR2 is FNYEAQ. This CDR3 is CASSVAQGYEQYF.

The chain uses TRBV7-9 and TRBJ1-1; TCRdb lists TRBD1, though no DNA is available to test this call. This CDR3 spans 13 amino acids. Germline CDR1 SEHNR, CDR2 FQNEAQ (reference sequence). Here the CDR3 reads CASRNRGAAEAFF.

The chain combines TRBV5-1 with TRBJ2-5; TCRdb selects TRBD2, and the lack of DNA leaves this call unchecked. Germline assignment: CDR1 SGHRS and CDR2 YFSETQ. The CDR3 spans 14 residues. The CDR3 here is CASSLVSLAETQYF.

This chain joins TRBV28 and TRBJ2-7; the D gene TCRdb calls, TRBD1, cannot be checked with no DNA. CDR3 length equals 13 residues. Germline CDR1 is MDHEN and CDR2 is SYDVKM. The chain's CDR3 is CASSPGTDYEQYF.

The gene calls are TRBV7-6 and TRBJ2-2. This CDR3 region has 13 residues. Germline V gives CDR1 SGHVS, CDR2 FNYEAQ. The CDR3 loop reads CASSWSETGELFF.

The V call is TRBV7-9, the J call TRBJ1-2. The CDR3 has 13 residues. Germline values: CDR1 SEHNR, CDR2 FQNEAQ (reference sequence). CDR3 amino acids: CASSLGADYGYTF.